Detailed here is one T cell receptor (beta chain). As yet, its antigen is unknown. The sample belongs to a study of T cell responses to AZD1222 COVID-19 vaccine. General study findings and limits: Among vaccine-associated CD4 TCRs, coverage spanned spike, with dominance at 160-218 and 743-854. Clonal diversity may have been underestimated, and the donors were mostly white British, with more females than males. Receipt of two AZD1222 doses was followed by a rise in Spike-specific TCR breadth and depth.

Only in-frame clones appear in the TCRdb table, and some are missing; sequencing was by immunoSEQ multiplex PCR. The table shows 130,000 or so clones, with over 90% occurring only once. The V end was cut by 2 bases, the J end by 3 bases, with 5 bases between. The CDR3 covers 13 residues. CDR1 and CDR2 (germline): MGHDK, SYGVNS. Source: peripheral blood, taken on day 0 of AZD1222 vaccination. The chain combines TRBV25-1 with TRBJ1-3, with D hard to call. The TCR sequence derives from an adult in good health. The CDR3 sequence: CASSEVGGNTIYF. In nucleotides, the CDR3 is TGTGCCAGCAGTGAAGTTGGTGGAAACACCATATATTTT.